Below are 7 T cell receptor beta chains sequenced from a single sample in a study of neurological immune-mediated disorders. Using its own MiXCR run on the 5' RACE reads, TCRdb lists one record per CDR3 protein. The repertoire consists of roughly 48,000 distinct CDR3 sequences, with 9.5% to 15% occurring once and the leading ten covering approximately 10%. Time point denoted: longitudinal time-point 3. The sample comprised PBMCs. Source of these receptors: a male donor with HTLV-1-associated myelopathy (HAM/TSP).

This clonotype was found many times. The chain employs TRBV27 and TRBJ2-3; D not certain. Germline loops: CDR1 MNHEY, CDR2 SMNVEV (reference sequence). Trimming took 4 bases from V and 6 from J, leaving 8 bases between them. There are 12 residues in the CDR3. CDR3 loop: CASSSRFDTQYF. CDR3 coding DNA: TGTGCCAGCAGTTCCCGTTTCGATACGCAGTATTTT.

There are a few counts of this clonotype. The genes are TRBV7-9 and TRBJ2-3; D is unclear. The CDR3 is 15 amino acids. Germline assignment: CDR1 SEHNR and CDR2 FQNEAQ (reference sequence). With 7 bases removed from V and 4 bases from J, the gap between germline ends came to 18 bases. The CDR3 DNA sequence: TGTGCCAGCACCCTTCTTAGCCGCAGCCCAGATACGCAGTATTTT. Translated, it gives CASTLLSRSPDTQYF.

Many counts were recorded for this clonotype. V is TRBV12-3 or TRBV12-4 and J is TRBJ2-1; 8 bases map to TRBD1. The trim removed 6 bases at V and 3 bases at J, leaving 4 bases unmatched. The CDR3 length is 14 residues. CDR3 nucleotide sequence: TGTGCCAGCAGCAAGACAGGGGTCTACAATGAGCAGTTCTTC. This translates into CASSKTGVYNEQFF.

This clonotype was seen ten or more times. The chain employs TRBV7-9 and TRBJ1-2; D unresolved. CDR3 length equals 14 residues. The V gene's germline CDR1 is SEHNR and CDR2 FQNEAQ (reference sequence). Deletions cut 9 bases from V and 8 bases from J, with 22 bases between. In DNA, the CDR3 is TGTGCCAGTCTGGGCGGGGAGGAGATACTAGGCTACACCTTC. This sequence encodes CASLGGEEILGYTF.

This clonotype has just a few counts. J is TRBJ2-7 and V is TRBV19, with D tentatively TRBD1 (5 bases). The V end lost 8 bases, the J end lost 5 bases, and 10 bases lay between the germline ends. This CDR3 region has 11 residues. Germline CDR1 and CDR2: LNHDA and SQIVND (reference sequence). The CDR3 loop is CASGAGHEQYF. The CDR3 DNA is TGTGCCAGTGGGGCAGGGCACGAGCAGTACTTC.

This clonotype was observed at least ten times. It is unclear where the CDR3 begins or ends on the DNA, so no DNA is shown, and the CDR3 is as TCRdb lists it. This sequence joins TRBV19 and TRBJ1-5. CDR1 and CDR2 from the germline V gene are LNHDA and SQIVND (reference sequence). Including both end residues, the CDR3 is 13 amino acids long. CDR3 residues: CASSILANQPQHF.

The chain employs TRBV11-3 and TRBJ1-2; D gene uncertain. This CDR3 is built from 15 residues. Germline values: CDR1 SGHNT, CDR2 YENEEA. Trimming cost V 5 bases and J 3 bases, with 16 bases left between them. CDR3 in amino acids: CASSPGGAADYGYTF. DNA for the CDR3: TGTGCCAGCAGCCCAGGAGGCGCGGCGGACTATGGCTACACCTTC. The complete variable domain, with remaining parts taken from reference TRBV11-3 and TRBJ1-2, reads EAGVVQSPRYKIIEKKQPVAFWCNPISGHNTLYWYLQNLGQGPELLIRYENEEAVDDSQLPKDRFSAERLKGVDSTLKIQPAELGDSAVYLCASSPGGAADYGYTFGSGTRLTVV.